The clone carrying this T cell receptor beta chain has only a few counts. The data belong to a study of early T cells in non-severe SARS-CoV-2 infection. For the study at large: From unsorted whole blood, bulk RNA was sequenced, and the chains remained unpaired.

Germline lookup yields CDR1 DFQATT and CDR2 SNEGSKA (reference sequence). V was clipped by 6 bases and J by 6 bases; unmatched bases: 9. The CDR3 sequence is 13 residues long. MiXCR was run by TCRdb on the 5' RACE reads, yielding one entry per CDR3 protein. The table lists 25,000 to 30,000 distinct CDR3 sequences, about 4.2% of them singletons. The J gene is TRBJ1-2, the V gene TRBV20-1, with 8 bases matching TRBD1. Sequenced sample: whole blood. This clonotype originated in an adult who was a healthcare worker with PCR-confirmed SARS-CoV-2 infection or an uninfected control (not recorded which). DNA of the CDR3: TGCAGTGCAGTACGGACAGGGAGTCATGGCTACACCTTC. Protein product: CSAVRTGSHGYTF.